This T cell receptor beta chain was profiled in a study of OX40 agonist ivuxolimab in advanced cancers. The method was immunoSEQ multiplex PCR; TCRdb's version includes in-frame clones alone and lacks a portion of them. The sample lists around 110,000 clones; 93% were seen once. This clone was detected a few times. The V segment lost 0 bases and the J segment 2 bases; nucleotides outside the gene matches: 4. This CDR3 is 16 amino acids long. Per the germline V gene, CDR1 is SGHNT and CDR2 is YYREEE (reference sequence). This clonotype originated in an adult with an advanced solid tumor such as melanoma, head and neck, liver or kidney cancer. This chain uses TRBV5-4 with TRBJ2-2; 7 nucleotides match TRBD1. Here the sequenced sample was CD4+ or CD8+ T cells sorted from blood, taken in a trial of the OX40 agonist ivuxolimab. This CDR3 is CASSLANRGNTGELFF. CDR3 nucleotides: TGTGCCAGCAGCTTGGCAAACAGGGGAAACACCGGGGAGCTGTTTTTT.